The clone carrying this T cell receptor (beta chain) has a single count. These data are taken from a study of blood T cell repertoires in COVID-19. About the research overall: The cDNA or gDNA used as material had been derived from T cells, B-cell-depleted T cells, or PBMCs.

Data came from immunoSEQ multiplex PCR; TCRdb stores just in-frame clones and leaves some out. The data show around 150,000 clones, less than 80% seen once. Germline CDR1 is SGHRS and CDR2 is YFSETQ. The CDR3 runs to 14 residues. The junction had 9 bases not matched to a gene; V was cut back by 6 bases and J by 7 bases. The V call is TRBV5-1, the J call TRBJ1-1, with TRBD1 matching 10 bases. This receptor was identified in an elderly woman with active or convalescent COVID-19. Sequenced sample: peripheral blood. CDR3 in DNA: TGCGCCAGCACCGAACAGACAGGGGGCAATGAAGCTTTCTTT. The encoded protein is CASTEQTGGNEAFF.